This TCR beta chain originates from a study of blood T cell repertoires in COVID-19. Study in general: In each case, the material was cDNA or gDNA derived from T cells, B-cell-depleted T cells, or PBMCs.

The V segment lost 4 bases and the J segment 7 bases; nucleotides outside the gene matches: 3. CDR1 SGDLS and CDR2 YYNGEE come from the germline V gene. CDR3 length: 15 residues. Authors' analysis steps: Reference gene primer amplification gave nucleated cell count estimates. Profiling relied on immunoSEQ multiplex PCR, and the TCRdb table lists in-frame clones only, not all of them. V and J calls and clone size follow that table, whereas D and trimming were derived from the DNA. The sample has about 190,000 clones, around 85% seen once. The chain employs TRBV9 and TRBJ1-6; 12 bases match TRBD1. Input material: peripheral blood. The source of this sequence is a man between 65 and 85 years old with active or convalescent COVID-19. CDR3 bases: TGTGCCAGCAGCTCTGGGACAGGGGGCAATTCACCCCTCCACTTT. Translation gives CASSSGTGGNSPLHF.